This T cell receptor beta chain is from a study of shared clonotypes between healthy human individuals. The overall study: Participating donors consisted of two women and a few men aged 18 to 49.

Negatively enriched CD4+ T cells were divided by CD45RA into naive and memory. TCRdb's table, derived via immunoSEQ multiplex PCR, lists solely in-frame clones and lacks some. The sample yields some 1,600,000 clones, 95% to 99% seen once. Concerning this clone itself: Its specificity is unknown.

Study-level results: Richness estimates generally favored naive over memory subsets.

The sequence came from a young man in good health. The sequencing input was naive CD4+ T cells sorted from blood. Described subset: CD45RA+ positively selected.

DNA of the CDR3: TGTGCCAGCAGTGGCCCGTCGGGGGCGAGAGGATTTTACGAGCAGTACTTC. This encodes CASSGPSGARGFYEQYF. The chain couples TRBV28 to TRBJ2-7; D assignment may be TRBD1 or TRBD2 (6 bases each). This CDR3 is 17 amino acids long. Looked up from germline, CDR1 is MDHEN and CDR2 is SYDVKM. V lost 5 bases to trimming and J lost 4 bases, with 24 bases between them.